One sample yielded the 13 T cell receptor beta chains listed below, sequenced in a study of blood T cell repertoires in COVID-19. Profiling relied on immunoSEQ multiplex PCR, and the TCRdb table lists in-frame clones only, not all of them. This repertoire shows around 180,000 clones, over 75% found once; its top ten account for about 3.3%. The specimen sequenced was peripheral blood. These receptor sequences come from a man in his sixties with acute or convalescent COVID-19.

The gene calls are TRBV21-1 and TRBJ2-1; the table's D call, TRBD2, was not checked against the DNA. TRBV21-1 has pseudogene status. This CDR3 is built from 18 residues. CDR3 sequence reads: CASSKPTSGYNSYNEQFF. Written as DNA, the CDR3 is TGTGCCAGCAGCAAACCGACTAGCGGGTACAACTCCTACAATGAGCAGTTCTTC.

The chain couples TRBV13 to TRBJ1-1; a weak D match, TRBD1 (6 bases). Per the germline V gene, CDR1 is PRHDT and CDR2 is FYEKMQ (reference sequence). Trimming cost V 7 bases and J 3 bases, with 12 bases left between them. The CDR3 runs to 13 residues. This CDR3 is CASTRQAYTEAFF. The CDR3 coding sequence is TGTGCCAGCACCCGACAGGCATACACTGAAGCTTTCTTT.

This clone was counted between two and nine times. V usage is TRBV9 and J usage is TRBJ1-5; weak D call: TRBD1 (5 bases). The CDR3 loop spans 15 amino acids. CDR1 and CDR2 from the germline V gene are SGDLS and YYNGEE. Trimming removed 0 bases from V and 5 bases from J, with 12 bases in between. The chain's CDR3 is CASSVAGGFHQPQHF. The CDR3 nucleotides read TGTGCCAGCAGCGTAGCGGGGGGGTTCCATCAGCCCCAGCATTTT.

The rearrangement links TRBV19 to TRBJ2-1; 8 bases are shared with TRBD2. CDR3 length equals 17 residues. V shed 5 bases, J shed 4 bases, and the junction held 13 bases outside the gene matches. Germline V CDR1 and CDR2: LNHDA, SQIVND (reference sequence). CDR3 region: CASSVGGGRYTYNEQFF. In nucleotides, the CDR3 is TGTGCCAGTAGTGTGGGGGGCGGGAGGTACACGTACAATGAGCAGTTCTTC.

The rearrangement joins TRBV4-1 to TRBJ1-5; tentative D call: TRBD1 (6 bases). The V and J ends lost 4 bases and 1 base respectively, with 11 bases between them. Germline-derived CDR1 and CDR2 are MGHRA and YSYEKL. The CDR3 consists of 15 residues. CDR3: CASSPQGLSNQPQHF. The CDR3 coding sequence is TGCGCCAGCAGCCCTCAGGGGTTGAGCAATCAGCCCCAGCATTTT.

CDR3 DNA: TGTGCCACCAGTTTATACAATCAGCCCCAGCATTTT. Protein sequence: CATSLYNQPQHF. V gene TRBV15 combines with J gene TRBJ1-5; D unresolved. The CDR3 sequence is 12 residues long. CDR1 is LNHNV, CDR2 YYDKDF, per germline (reference sequence). V gave up 6 bases and J gave up 3 bases, with 6 bases separating them.

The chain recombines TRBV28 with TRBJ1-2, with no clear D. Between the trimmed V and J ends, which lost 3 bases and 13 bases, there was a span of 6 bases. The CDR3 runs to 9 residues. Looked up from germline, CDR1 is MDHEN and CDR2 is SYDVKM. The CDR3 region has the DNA TGTGCCAGCAGTTTCCCATTCACCTTC. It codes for CASSFPFTF.

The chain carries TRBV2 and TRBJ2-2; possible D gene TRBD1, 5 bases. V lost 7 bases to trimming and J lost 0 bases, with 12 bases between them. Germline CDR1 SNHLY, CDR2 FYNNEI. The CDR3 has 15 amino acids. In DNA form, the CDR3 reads TGTGCCAGCAAACAGGCACAGACGAACACCGGGGAGCTGTTTTTT. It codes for CASKQAQTNTGELFF.

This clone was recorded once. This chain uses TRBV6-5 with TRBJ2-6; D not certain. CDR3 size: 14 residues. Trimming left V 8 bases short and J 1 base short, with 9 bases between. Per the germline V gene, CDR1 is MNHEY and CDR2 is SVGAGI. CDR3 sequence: CASLTPSGANVLTF. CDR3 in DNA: TGTGCCAGCCTGACTCCGTCTGGGGCCAACGTCCTGACTTTC.

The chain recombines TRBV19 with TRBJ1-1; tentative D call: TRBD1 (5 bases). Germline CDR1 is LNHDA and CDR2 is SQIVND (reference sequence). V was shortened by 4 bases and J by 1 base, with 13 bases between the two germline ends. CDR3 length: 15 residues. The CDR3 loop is CASSTPQVRNTEAFF. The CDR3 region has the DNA TGTGCCAGTAGTACGCCACAGGTGAGGAACACTGAAGCTTTCTTT.

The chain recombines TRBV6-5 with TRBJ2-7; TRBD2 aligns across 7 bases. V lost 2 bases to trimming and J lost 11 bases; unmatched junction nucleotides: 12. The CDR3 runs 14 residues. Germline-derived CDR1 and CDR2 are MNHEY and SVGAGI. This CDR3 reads CASSYGGSRVGEYF. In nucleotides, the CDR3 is TGTGCCAGCAGTTACGGCGGGAGTAGAGTCGGGGAGTACTTC.

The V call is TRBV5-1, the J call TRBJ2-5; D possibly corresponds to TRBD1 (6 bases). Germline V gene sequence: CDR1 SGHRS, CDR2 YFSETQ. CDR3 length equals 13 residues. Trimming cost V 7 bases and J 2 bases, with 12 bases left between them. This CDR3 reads CASQWTEQETQYF. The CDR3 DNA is TGCGCCAGCCAATGGACAGAACAAGAGACCCAGTACTTC.

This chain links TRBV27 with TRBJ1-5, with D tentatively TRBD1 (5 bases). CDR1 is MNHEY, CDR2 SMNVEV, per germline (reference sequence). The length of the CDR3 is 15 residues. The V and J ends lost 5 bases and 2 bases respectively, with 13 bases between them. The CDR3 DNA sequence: TGTGCCAGCAGTCCCGGCAGGGCTGGCAATCAGCCCCAGCATTTT. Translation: CASSPGRAGNQPQHF.